These 19 T cell receptor beta chains originate from one sample sequenced in a study of blood T cell repertoires in COVID-19 (TCRdb year 2020). Library method: the immunoSEQ multiplex PCR assay. TCRdb took over this immuneACCESS table, retaining in-frame rearrangements with V and J assigned. Such tables are incomplete; in checked studies, under half of the missing clones stem from an unresolved V gene, and the remainder is unexplained. This sample lists 95,000 to 110,000 clones; roughly 90% were detected once. The top ten clonotypes cover 3% to 4.5% of the sample. The sequenced material came from peripheral blood. These receptors originate from a woman aged 55-69 years with acute or convalescent COVID-19.

This clone was seen a single time. The chain joins TRBV5-1 to TRBJ1-2; no definite D call. The length of the CDR3 is 14 residues. V shed 4 bases and J shed 4 bases, with 14 bases lying between them. Germline V gives CDR1 SGHRS, CDR2 YFSETQ. The CDR3 sequence is CASSAGIEGYGYTF. The CDR3 nucleotides read TGCGCCAGCAGCGCTGGCATCGAGGGCTATGGCTACACCTTC.

The chain joins TRBV7-3 to TRBJ2-3; the D gene is possibly TRBD2 (6 bases). Germline CDR1 and CDR2: SGHTA and FQGTGA. The CDR3 has 17 residues. Trimming stripped 1 base from V and 2 bases from J, with 16 bases between. CDR3 DNA: TGTGCCAGCAGCTTAAGGAACGGGACTGCTTTCACAGATACGCAGTATTTT. Encoded protein: CASSLRNGTAFTDTQYF.

The V gene is TRBV15, the J gene TRBJ2-7; the match to TRBD2 covers 9 bases. The CDR3 length is 16 residues. CDR1 LNHNV and CDR2 YYDKDF come from the germline V gene (reference sequence). V shed 0 bases, J shed 6 bases, and the junction held 9 bases outside the gene matches. The CDR3: CATSRDLMLAGSEQYF. The DNA for the CDR3 is TGTGCCACCAGCAGAGATCTGATGCTAGCGGGAAGCGAGCAGTACTTC. The whole variable domain, filled in from reference TRBV15 and TRBJ2-7, reads DAMVIQNPRYQVTQFGKPVTLSCSQTLNHNVMYWYQQKSSQAPKLLFHYYDKDFNNEADTPDNFQSRRPNTSFCFLDIRSPGLGDTAMYLCATSRDLMLAGSEQYFGPGTRLTVT.

V is TRBV11-2 and J is TRBJ2-7; D is undetermined. The V gene lost 1 base and the J gene lost 4 bases, with 11 bases spanning the gap. The germline V gene has CDR1 SGHAT and CDR2 FQNNGV. The length of the CDR3 is 14 residues. The CDR3 spells CASSLGATGYEQYF. CDR3 DNA: TGTGCCAGCAGCTTAGGCGCCACGGGTTACGAGCAGTACTTC.

This clone came up once. The V call is TRBV12-3 or TRBV12-4, the J call TRBJ2-7, with a possible D match to TRBD2 (6 bases). V was pared by 8 bases and J by 3 bases, with 8 bases between. The CDR3 has 11 residues. The CDR3 protein is CASGAGYEQYF. The CDR3 coding sequence is TGTGCCAGCGGAGCGGGCTACGAGCAGTACTTC.

The chain combines TRBV11-2 with TRBJ1-1; possibly TRBD1 for D (5 bases). V lost 4 bases to trimming and J lost 7 bases, with 10 bases between them. Per germline, CDR1 SGHAT and CDR2 FQNNGV. There are 12 residues in the CDR3. The CDR3 region is CASSSWGGEAFF. The CDR3 DNA sequence: TGTGCCAGCAGCTCCTGGGGGGGTGAAGCTTTCTTT.

This clone was found once. The V call is TRBV4-2, the J call TRBJ2-7; a weak D match, TRBD1 (6 bases). CDR3 length equals 14 residues. From germline, CDR1 is LGHNA and CDR2 YNFKEQ. The ends were cut back, 2 bases at V and 3 bases at J, with 11 bases in the middle. CDR3 bases: TGTGCCAGCAGCCAACCCACAGGGAGCTACGAGCAGTACTTC. Its translation is CASSQPTGSYEQYF.

The chain combines TRBV6-5 with TRBJ1-1; D remains ambiguous. This CDR3 region has 12 residues. Germline loops: CDR1 MNHEY, CDR2 SVGAGI. The chain's CDR3 is CALRSSDTEAFF. The CDR3 region has the DNA TGTGCGCTCAGGTCTTCGGACACTGAAGCTTTCTTT.

The DNA for the CDR3 is TGTGCCAGTAGTTTAGGGCCCGTCGGGGAGCTGTTTTTT. This codes for CASSLGPVGELFF. The chain is built from TRBV19 and TRBJ2-2; D gene unclear. The V gene lost 5 bases and the J gene lost 7 bases, with 11 bases spanning the gap. From germline, CDR1 is LNHDA and CDR2 SQIVND (reference sequence). The length of the CDR3 is 13 residues.

V and J are TRBV19 and TRBJ1-1, with D unresolved. The CDR3 is 14 amino acids. Germline values: CDR1 LNHDA, CDR2 SQIVND (reference sequence). The V gene lost 7 bases and the J gene lost 1 base, with 13 bases spanning the gap. CDR3 sequence: CASTNSRGNTEAFF. The CDR3 DNA follows: TGTGCCAGTACCAATTCACGGGGGAACACTGAAGCTTTCTTT.

In this sample, this clone turned up a few times. The J gene is TRBJ1-5, the V gene TRBV28; D not resolved. CDR3 length: 14 amino acids. Germline loops: CDR1 MDHEN, CDR2 SYDVKM. V gave up 2 bases and J gave up 7 bases, with 12 bases separating them. CDR3 DNA sequence: TGTGCCAGCAGTTTAGGTCAGATCCACCAGCCCCAGCATTTT. Residues: CASSLGQIHQPQHF.

J is TRBJ2-1 and V is TRBV6-5, with D unresolved. CDR1 and CDR2 (germline): MNHEY, SVGAGI. Trimming stripped 0 bases from V and 5 bases from J, with 11 bases between. The CDR3 totals 15 residues. The CDR3 coding sequence is TGTGCCAGCAGTTACTCGTACGACCTAGACAATGAGCAGTTCTTC. Protein: CASSYSYDLDNEQFF.

V gene TRBV3-1 (or the pseudogene TRBV3-2) combines with J gene TRBJ2-5; D is perhaps TRBD2 (5 bases). CDR1 and CDR2 (germline): LGHDT, YNNKEL (reference sequence). The CDR3 is made up of 16 amino acids. V gave up 0 bases and J gave up 2 bases, with 13 bases separating them. CDR3 coding DNA: TGTGCCAGCAGCCAAGATCTTGCCCGGGGTCAAGAGACCCAGTACTTC. This codes for CASSQDLARGQETQYF.

This clone showed up just once. The chain joins TRBV6-2 or TRBV6-3 to TRBJ2-1; possibly TRBD1 for D (6 bases). Trimming pared 3 bases from V and 6 bases from J, leaving 21 bases between. The CDR3 has 17 amino acids. CDR1 and CDR2 (germline): MNHEY, SVGEGT. For the CDR3, the DNA is TGTGCCAGCAGTTATGTCCCCGGACAGCCAACACCCAATGAGCAGTTCTTC. Encoded protein: CASSYVPGQPTPNEQFF.

The chain recombines TRBV28 with TRBJ2-7; 7 positions match TRBD1. The length of the CDR3 is 13 residues. Losses at the gene ends were 4 bases for V and 3 bases for J; bases not matched to a gene: 3. Germline CDR1 and CDR2: MDHEN and SYDVKM. The CDR3 region is CASSSGQIYEQYF. CDR3 DNA sequence: TGTGCCAGCAGTTCGGGACAGATCTACGAGCAGTACTTC.

The V call is TRBV5-1, the J call TRBJ2-2, with TRBD2 identical over 8 bases. Trimming removed 4 bases from V and 5 bases from J; junction bases left unmatched: 7. CDR3 length: 15 amino acids. CDR1 and CDR2 (germline): SGHRS, YFSETQ. CDR3 coding DNA: TGCGCCAGCAGCAGTAGCGGGATGGGGACCGGGGAGCTGTTTTTT. It yields the protein CASSSSGMGTGELFF.

This chain connects TRBV27 to TRBJ2-1; the D gene is possibly TRBD2 (6 bases). Trimming took 6 bases from V and 3 from J, leaving 15 bases between them. The CDR3 consists of 15 residues. Germline V gene sequence: CDR1 MNHEY, CDR2 SMNVEV (reference sequence). The chain's CDR3 is CASRPGLNSYNEQFF. For the CDR3, the DNA is TGTGCCAGCAGGCCGGGACTCAACAGCTACAATGAGCAGTTCTTC.

This chain links TRBV7-6 with TRBJ1-6; D is uncertain. CDR3 length equals 15 residues. Germline values: CDR1 SGHVS, CDR2 FNYEAQ. Trimming cost V 1 base and J 8 bases, with 12 bases left between them. In DNA form, the CDR3 reads TGTGCCAGCAGCTTAGGGTCAGGCCGAGATTCACCCCTCCACTTT. It codes for CASSLGSGRDSPLHF.

CDR3 residues: CASSPGQSYNSPLHF. As DNA, the CDR3 is TGTGCCAGCTCACCAGGGCAATCCTATAATTCACCCCTCCACTTT. The chain links TRBV18 to TRBJ1-6; D is unclear. The V end was cut by 2 bases, the J end by 1 base, with 6 bases between. This CDR3 is 15 amino acids long. Germline CDR1 and CDR2: KGHSH and LQKENI.